A selection of T cell receptor beta chains follows, all from one sample in a study of Ad26.COV2.S vaccination and SARS-CoV-2 variants. Libraries were prepared by immunoSEQ multiplex PCR; TCRdb keeps only in-frame clonotypes and omits some of them. The sample has 380,000 or so clones, approximately 83% seen once. The source was peripheral blood, collected in a trial of Ad26.COV2.S vaccine versus placebo. These receptors were obtained from a person between 18 and 65 years old who received the Ad26.COV2.S COVID-19 vaccine or a placebo. Each CDR3 is given with its conserved first and last residue. Each record gives: J gene, V gene, D gene, clone size, CDR3 DNA, CDR3 protein. A D gene is named only where the DNA matches it firmly. Not every row has a clone size; where given, it reads once, few, many or a size class.

TRBJ2-7,TRBV19,NA,NA,TGTGCCAGTAGTATAGCTCCAGGGAATTCGTACGAGCAGTACTTC,CASSIAPGNSYEQYF
TRBJ1-3,TRBV6-1,NA,NA,TGTGCCAGCAGTGGGGAGATGGGGGGTAGGCCTGGAAACACCATATATTTT,CASSGEMGGRPGNTIYF
TRBJ1-2,TRBV19,NA,NA,TGTGCCACCCACCACTCAACGGTGGGCCGCGGCTACACCTTC,CATHHSTVGRGYTF
TRBJ1-5,TRBV6-6,TRBD1,NA,TGTGCCAGCAGCCGGGGACAGGGTTGGACTCAGCCCCAGCATTTT,CASSRGQGWTQPQHF
TRBJ2-7,TRBV27,TRBD1,NA,TGTGCCAGCAGTTCTTCAGGGGGCGAGGACTACGAGCAGTACTTC,CASSSSGGEDYEQYF
TRBJ2-1,TRBV10-2,NA,once,TGCGCCAGCAGTGCGACGCCCCGACCGGAGTTCTTC,CASSATPRPEFF
TRBJ2-3,TRBV7-6,TRBD2,once,TGTGCCAGCAGCGCCTACGCGGGGGGGAGCACAGATACGCAGTATTTT,CASSAYAGGSTDTQYF
TRBJ2-1,TRBV5-1,TRBD2,few,TGCGCCAGCAGCTTGGCGGCTAGCGGGTACAATGAGCAGTTCTTC,CASSLAASGYNEQFF
TRBJ2-1,TRBV4-1,TRBD2,NA,TGCGCCAGCAGCCAAGATGGGGCGGGGGGGCGCAATGAGCAGTTCTTC,CASSQDGAGGRNEQFF
TRBJ1-4,TRBV7-2,NA,NA,TGTGCCAGCAGCTTAAACAGTGCAACTAATGAAAAACTGTTTTTT,CASSLNSATNEKLFF
TRBJ2-3,TRBV7-9,NA,NA,TGTGCCAGCAGCTTAGGGACCGCTTTCACAGATACGCAGTATTTT,CASSLGTAFTDTQYF
TRBJ2-7,TRBV11-2,TRBD2,many,TGTGCCAGCAGCCGCGGAGGGAGCGGGACGGCCTACGAGCAGTACTTC,CASSRGGSGTAYEQYF
TRBJ2-1,TRBV7-6,TRBD2,NA,TGTGCCAGCAGCTTAGACAGCGGGGTACCTTTTGCGCAGTTCTTC,CASSLDSGVPFAQFF
TRBJ2-3,TRBV6-4,TRBD2,NA,TGTGCCAGCAGTGACTCCACAGCGGGGCGCACAGATACGCAGTATTTT,CASSDSTAGRTDTQYF
TRBJ2-4,TRBV27,NA,NA,TGTGCCAGCAGACCGGGACTTGCCCCTATTCAGTACTTC,CASRPGLAPIQYF
TRBJ2-7,TRBV7-2,TRBD1,NA,TGTGCCAGCAGCTTACGGGACAGCGCCTACGAGCAGTACTTC,CASSLRDSAYEQYF
TRBJ2-7,TRBV7-2,TRBD2,once,TGTGCCAGCAGCTTTAGCGGGGAATCCTACGAGCAGTACTTC,CASSFSGESYEQYF
TRBJ1-2,TRBV24-1,NA,NA,TGTGCCACCAGTGATGCGGACGACCGCGGCTACACCTTC,CATSDADDRGYTF
TRBJ2-1,TRBV4-1,TRBD2,NA,TGCGCCAGCAGCCAACCTACCGAGGGTAGCGGGAGGGCCGGCGAGCAGTTCTTC,CASSQPTEGSGRAGEQFF
TRBJ1-6,TRBV3-1/TRBV3-2,TRBD1,NA,TGTGCCAGCAGCCAAAGGGGACAGGGTAATTCACCCCTCCACTTT,CASSQRGQGNSPLHF
TRBJ1-2,TRBV4-3,NA,NA,TGCGCCAGCAGCCAAGGAAGGGCAGGGCTCCCTCCGGGCTACACCTTC,CASSQGRAGLPPGYTF
TRBJ2-1,TRBV6-5,TRBD1,NA,TGTGCCAGCGTCACGGGGGACAGGGGTTACAATGAGCAGTTCTTC,CASVTGDRGYNEQFF
TRBJ1-2,TRBV6-1,TRBD1,NA,TGTGCCAGCAGTGAATCGATGCCCGGACAGGGGGCAACGGGCTACACCTTC,CASSESMPGQGATGYTF
TRBJ1-4,TRBV20-1,NA,NA,TGCAGTGCTAGGAAGGGAAAACTGTTTTTT,CSARKGKLFF
TRBJ2-1,TRBV4-2,NA,NA,TGTGCCAGCAGCCAAGATCTCGGGGTCCATGAGCAGTTCTTC,CASSQDLGVHEQFF
TRBJ2-7,TRBV19,TRBD2,NA,TGTGCCAGTAGTATAGCCCACCCGTCTAGCGGATCTTCCTACGAGCAGTACTTC,CASSIAHPSSGSSYEQYF
TRBJ2-5,TRBV3-1/TRBV3-2,TRBD1,NA,TGTGCCAGCAGCGACGGACAGGGGGATACCAAAGAGACCCAGTACTTC,CASSDGQGDTKETQYF
TRBJ2-1,TRBV15,NA,once,TGTGCCACCAGCAGAGAAGGGACGTACAATGAGCAGTTCTTC,CATSREGTYNEQFF
TRBJ1-1,TRBV28,NA,NA,TGTGCCAGCAGTGATACCGTAATAAGGGCTTTCTTT,CASSDTVIRAFF
TRBJ1-3,TRBV6-5,TRBD1,few,TGTGCCAGCAGTTACTCGACAGGGCACAACACCATATATTTT,CASSYSTGHNTIYF
TRBJ1-5,TRBV7-2,NA,NA,TGTGCCAGCAGCTTAAGCGAGTGGGCTAATCAGCCCCAGCATTTT,CASSLSEWANQPQHF
TRBJ2-7,TRBV6-2/TRBV6-3,NA,few,TGTGCCAGCAGCCCCCTGTTTGGCTACGAGCAGTACTTC,CASSPLFGYEQYF
TRBJ1-1,TRBV5-1,TRBD1,few,TGCGCCAGCAGCTTGGAGGGGGCCAACACTGAAGCTTTCTTT,CASSLEGANTEAFF
TRBJ2-7,TRBV29-1,NA,NA,TGCAGCGTTGAAGGGCTCCGGAACGAGCAGTACTTC,CSVEGLRNEQYF
TRBJ2-7,TRBV2,NA,NA,TGTGCCAGCAGTCCGGGGGGCTTCGCCTACGAGCAGTACTTC,CASSPGGFAYEQYF
TRBJ2-7,TRBV10-1,NA,few,TGCGCCAGCAGTGAGGGTGGGCGGACACCCTACGAGCAGTACTTC,CASSEGGRTPYEQYF
TRBJ2-3,TRBV19,NA,NA,TGTGCCAGTAGTATAACCGGGCGCACAGATACGCAGTATTTT,CASSITGRTDTQYF
TRBJ1-2,TRBV19,TRBD1,NA,TGTGCCAGTAGTCCCCCAGGGGGTCCCTATGGCTACACCTTC,CASSPPGGPYGYTF
TRBJ2-2,TRBV28,NA,NA,TGTGCCAGCAGTACCGACACCCACACCGGGGAGCTGTTTTTT,CASSTDTHTGELFF
TRBJ2-5,TRBV7-3,NA,NA,TGTGCCAGCAGCTTATTGGGGGGCGAAGAGACCCAGTACTTC,CASSLLGGEETQYF
TRBJ1-4,TRBV12-5,NA,NA,TGTGCTAGCGGATTCACTCGGGACGGAGAGATTTCTAACTATGAAAAACTGTTTTTT,CASGFTRDGEISNYEKLFF
TRBJ2-7,TRBV6-5,TRBD2,NA,TGTGCCAGCACTGGGACTAGCAGCCCCGTATACGAGCAGTACTTC,CASTGTSSPVYEQYF
TRBJ1-5,TRBV4-1,TRBD1,once,TGCGCCAGCAGCCTACGGACAGGGGGTCAGAGTCAGCCCCAGCATTTT,CASSLRTGGQSQPQHF
TRBJ1-3,TRBV5-1,NA,NA,TGCGCCAGCAGCACCAGTTATTCTGGAAACACCATATATTTT,CASSTSYSGNTIYF
TRBJ2-7,TRBV11-2,NA,NA,TGTGCCAGCAGCGGACAGAACTACGAGCAGTACTTC,CASSGQNYEQYF
TRBJ1-1,TRBV20-1,TRBD1,few,TGCAGTGCTAGTCCTCGGACAGGGTTCGGTGAGGATGAAGCTTTCTTT,CSASPRTGFGEDEAFF
TRBJ2-2,TRBV4-2,NA,few,TGTGCCAGCAGCCAGGACGGGAACACCGGGGAGCTGTTTTTT,CASSQDGNTGELFF
TRBJ2-1,TRBV4-3,TRBD2,NA,TGCGCCAGCAGCCAAGATAGCCCTTTAACTAGCGGGGTCAATGAGCAGTTCTTC,CASSQDSPLTSGVNEQFF
TRBJ2-1,TRBV19,NA,NA,TGTGCCAGTAGTAACCCAACGAGGGGGGTCTGTAATGAGCAGTTCTTC,CASSNPTRGVCNEQFF
TRBJ2-7,TRBV18,TRBD1,NA,TGTGCCAGCTCACCTTCCAGGGGGCGCGACGAGCAGTACTTC,CASSPSRGRDEQYF